This TCR beta chain was identified during a study of CD8+ T cells in alopecia areata. CDR1 and CDR2 from the germline V gene are MNHEY and SVGAGI. The V gene lost 4 bases and the J gene lost 1 base, with 12 bases spanning the gap. The CDR3 is 15 residues long. As the sequencing template, cDNA was produced by extracting RNA and reverse transcribing it. Libraries were prepared by immunoSEQ multiplex PCR; TCRdb keeps only in-frame clonotypes and omits some of them. The sample lists about 34,000 clones, roughly 53% occurring once. Study-wide points: Clarity of TCR sharing across patients fell short of that in mice, possibly HLA-related. Compared with normal scalp, lesional scalp had higher clonality and more expanded CD8+ clones. Resident alphabeta T-cell populations of normal skin are likewise subject to sequencing in scalp samples.

For this clone: Its antigen remains unknown.

The specimen sequenced was NKG2D-high CD8+ T cells sorted from blood. The receptor comes from a human donor with alopecia areata. The chain is built from TRBV6-5 and TRBJ2-3; perhaps TRBD2 as D (5 bases). The CDR3 sequence: CASSSWESGTDTQYF. CDR3 sequence (DNA): TGTGCCAGCAGTTCTTGGGAGTCTGGCACAGATACGCAGTATTTT.